This T cell receptor beta chain was documented in a study of control samples from healthy donors and cancer patients. Per the germline V gene, CDR1 is SGHAT and CDR2 is FQNNGV. V lost 0 bases, J lost 1 base, and 9 bases lay in between. The CDR3 contains 16 residues. This table comes from immunoSEQ multiplex PCR, and its TCRdb copy is limited to in-frame clones, with some not included. The sample lists approximately 150,000 clones, 92% occurring once. This receptor was obtained from a woman in her twenties or thirties in good health. This sequence joins TRBV11-2 and TRBJ2-2; D gene ambiguous. Sequenced material: blood. CDR3: CASSLDWWRNTGELFF. The CDR3 bases are TGTGCCAGCAGCTTAGACTGGTGGCGGAACACCGGGGAGCTGTTTTTT. Based on the CDR3 plus reference TRBV11-2 and TRBJ2-2, the full variable domain is EAGVAQSPRYKIIEKRQSVAFWCNPISGHATLYWYQQILGQGPKLLIQFQNNGVVDDSQLPKDRFSAERLKGVDSTLKIQPAKLEDSAVYLCASSLDWWRNTGELFFGEGSRLTVL.